This record looks at one TCR beta chain sequence and its context. The sample is drawn from a study of blood T cell repertoires in COVID-19. Seattle's enrolled individuals joined amid active infection and were then monitored longitudinally. This CDR3 region has 15 residues. V shed 3 bases and J 7 bases; nucleotides not matched to a gene: 1. Germline CDR1 reads SGHRS; CDR2 reads YFSETQ. Generated by immunoSEQ multiplex PCR, the TCRdb table keeps only in-frame clones and is missing some. The table has fewer than 95,000 clones, under 80% seen once; the top ten hold 3% to 4%. The sequencing sample was made of peripheral blood. This TCR was sampled from a man in his 70s with COVID-19, enrolled during active disease. This rearrangement joins TRBV5-1 to TRBJ2-1; 16 bases agree with TRBD2. For the CDR3, the DNA is TGCGCCAGCAGCTCGGGACTAGCGGGAGGGAATGAGCAGTTCTTC. Residues: CASSSGLAGGNEQFF.